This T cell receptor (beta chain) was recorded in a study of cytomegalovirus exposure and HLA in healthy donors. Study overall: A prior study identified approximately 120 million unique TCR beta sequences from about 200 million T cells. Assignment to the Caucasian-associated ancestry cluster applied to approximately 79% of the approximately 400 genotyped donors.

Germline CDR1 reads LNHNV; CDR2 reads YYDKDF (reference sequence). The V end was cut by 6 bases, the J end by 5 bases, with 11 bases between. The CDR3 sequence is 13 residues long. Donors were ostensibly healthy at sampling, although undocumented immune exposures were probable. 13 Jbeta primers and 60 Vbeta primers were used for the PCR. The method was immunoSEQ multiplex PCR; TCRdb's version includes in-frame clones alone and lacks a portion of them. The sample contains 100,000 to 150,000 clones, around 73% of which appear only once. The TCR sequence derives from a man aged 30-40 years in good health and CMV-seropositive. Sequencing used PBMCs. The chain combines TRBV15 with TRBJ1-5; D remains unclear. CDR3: CATSPSRDQPQHF. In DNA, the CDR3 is TGTGCCACCAGTCCGTCCCGGGATCAGCCCCAGCATTTT.